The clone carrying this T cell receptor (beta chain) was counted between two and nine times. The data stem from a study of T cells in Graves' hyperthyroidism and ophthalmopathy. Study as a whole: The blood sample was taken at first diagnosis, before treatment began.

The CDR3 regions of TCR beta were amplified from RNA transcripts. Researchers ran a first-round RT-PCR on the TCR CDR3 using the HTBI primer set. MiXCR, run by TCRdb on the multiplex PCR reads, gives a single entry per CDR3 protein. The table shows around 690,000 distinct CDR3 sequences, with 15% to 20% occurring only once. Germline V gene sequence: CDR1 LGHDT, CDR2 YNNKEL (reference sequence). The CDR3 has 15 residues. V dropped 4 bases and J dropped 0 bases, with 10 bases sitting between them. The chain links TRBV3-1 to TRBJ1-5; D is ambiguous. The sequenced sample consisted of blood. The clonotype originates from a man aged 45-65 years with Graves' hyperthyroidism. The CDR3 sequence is CASSRSLSSNQPQHF. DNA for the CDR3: TGTGCCAGCAGCCGCTCGCTCTCTAGCAATCAGCCCCAGCATTTT.